A single sample gave rise to the 13 T cell receptor beta chains below, sequenced in a study of early stage breast cancer tumors. The assay was immunoSEQ multiplex PCR, and TCRdb's table has in-frame clones only and misses some. Here the sample spans about 21,000 clones, more than 75% being singletons. The specimen was blood. Receptors were obtained from a person aged 60 to 70 with breast cancer.

The rearrangement joins TRBV5-1 to TRBJ2-5; D gene unclear. The V gene lost 4 bases and the J gene lost 2 bases, with 12 bases spanning the gap. This CDR3 is 14 amino acids long. Germline CDR1 and CDR2: SGHRS and YFSETQ. For the CDR3, the DNA is TGCGCCAGCAGCGCTTTTTGGGTACAAGAGACCCAGTACTTC. Amino acids: CASSAFWVQETQYF. Together with reference TRBV5-1 and TRBJ2-5, the CDR3 gives the full variable domain: KAGVTQTPRYLIKTRGQQVTLSCSPISGHRSVSWYQQTPGQGLQFLFEYFSETQRNKGNFPGRFSGRQFSNSRSEMNVSTLELGDSALYLCASSAFWVQETQYFGPGTRLLVL.

By share, this clone counts as medium-sized. The V call is TRBV4-2, the J call TRBJ1-1; D is uncertain. The CDR3 runs 13 residues. Germline CDR1 and CDR2: LGHNA and YNFKEQ. V lost 1 base to trimming and J lost 5 bases, with 8 bases between them. CDR3: CASSQGTGTEAFF. The CDR3, as DNA: TGTGCCAGCAGCCAAGGTACGGGTACTGAAGCTTTCTTT.

This chain joins TRBV7-9 and TRBJ2-7; 8 bases are a match to TRBD2. The germline CDR1 and CDR2 sequences are SEHNR and FQNEAQ (reference sequence). The V segment lost 0 bases and the J segment 4 bases; nucleotides outside the gene matches: 11. The CDR3 length is 17 residues. CDR3 nucleotide sequence: TGTGCCAGCAGCTTAGCCTATCAGGCGGGGGGATTATACGAGCAGTACTTC. Translating gives CASSLAYQAGGLYEQYF.

This clone qualifies as medium-sized. The gene calls are TRBV10-1 and TRBJ2-7; 8 nucleotides agree with TRBD1. This CDR3 is 14 amino acids long. CDR1 and CDR2 (germline): WNHNN, SYGVQD (reference sequence). V lost 4 bases and J lost 2; bases outside the gene matches: 4. The CDR3 bases are TGCGCCAGCAGTGGAGACAGGGGAACCTACGAGCAGTACTTC. Amino acid sequence: CASSGDRGTYEQYF.

The J gene is TRBJ2-7, the V gene TRBV6-5; 8 positions match TRBD2. Germline V gene data show CDR1 as MNHEY and CDR2 as SVGAGI. This CDR3 has 14 residues. J gave up 3 bases and V 4 bases, and 5 bases lay outside the gene matches. The CDR3 bases are TGTGCCAGCAGTTCCGGGAGGGAGAACTACGAGCAGTACTTC. It is translated as CASSSGRENYEQYF.

The rearrangement uses TRBV9 and TRBJ2-3; TRBD2 might be the D (6 bases). Trimming left V 2 bases short and J 0 bases short, with 13 bases between. The CDR3 runs 16 residues. The germline gives CDR1 SGDLS, CDR2 YYNGEE. The CDR3 DNA reads as TGTGCCAGCAGCGTCATAGCCGGGAGAAGCACAGATACGCAGTATTTT. Its translation: CASSVIAGRSTDTQYF.

This sequence joins TRBV29-1 and TRBJ2-4; 7 bases align to TRBD1. Germline loops: CDR1 SQVTM, CDR2 ANQGSEA. The CDR3 has 13 amino acids. V shed 4 bases and J 8 bases; nucleotides not matched to a gene: 8. The CDR3 is CSVVRRGSDIQYF. CDR3 nucleotide sequence: TGCAGCGTTGTTCGCAGGGGGTCAGACATTCAGTACTTC.

The DNA for the CDR3 is TGTGCCAGCAGCCCAGGGACAGGGCGGGCTACCTCTGGGGCCAACGTCCTGACTTTC. It is translated as CASSPGTGRATSGANVLTF. V gene TRBV7-2 combines with J gene TRBJ2-6, with 9 bases aligning to TRBD1. The V segment lost 5 bases and the J segment 0 bases; nucleotides outside the gene matches: 11. The CDR3 covers 19 residues. Per the germline V gene, CDR1 is SGHTA and CDR2 is FQGNSA.

This clone was counted only a few times. At one boundary the junction diverges from the germline segment, which might be a read error. The V and J genes are TRBV6-5 and TRBJ1-5, with D possibly being TRBD1 (5 bases). Germline V gives CDR1 MNHEY, CDR2 SVGAGI. The CDR3 totals 12 residues. CDR3 nucleotide sequence: TGTGCCACGGGGGAAGGCCTGTCACCCCAACATTTT. Protein sequence: CATGEGLSPQHF.

This chain uses TRBV10-3 with TRBJ1-2; 8 nucleotides match TRBD1. There are 13 residues in the CDR3. Germline V gene sequence: CDR1 ENHRY, CDR2 SYGVKD. After removal of 10 bases from V and 8 bases from J, the junction contained 12 bases not matched to a gene. The CDR3 is CASMGQDSGGYTF. CDR3 coding DNA: TGTGCCAGCATGGGACAGGACAGCGGCGGCTACACCTTC.

This clone was observed a single time. In DNA form, the CDR3 reads TGTGCCAGCAGCGGTGCTAGCGGGGCGCTCCAAGAGACCCAGTACTTC. Its translation is CASSGASGALQETQYF. The rearrangement uses TRBV9 and TRBJ2-5, with 9 bases that match TRBD2. CDR3 length equals 16 residues. From germline, CDR1 is SGDLS and CDR2 YYNGEE. The V segment lost 3 bases and the J segment 1 base; nucleotides outside the gene matches: 7. Together with reference TRBV9 and TRBJ2-5, the CDR3 gives the full variable domain: DSGVTQTPKHLITATGQRVTLRCSPRSGDLSVYWYQQSLDQGLQFLIQYYNGEERAKGNILERFSAQQFPDLHSELNLSSLELGDSALYFCASSGASGALQETQYFGPGTRLLVL.

The chain has TRBV5-1 and TRBJ1-4; 7 bases match TRBD1. The CDR3 loop spans 16 amino acids. Germline CDR1 is SGHRS and CDR2 is YFSETQ. J was trimmed by 4 bases and V by 0 bases; bases with no gene match: 6. DNA for the CDR3: TGCGCCAGCAGCTTGGTACTCGGGACAGATAATGAAAAACTGTTTTTT. Its protein product is CASSLVLGTDNEKLFF.

This clone was observed a handful of times. The chain combines TRBV4-2 with TRBJ2-2; 7 bases line up with TRBD2. Germline assignment: CDR1 LGHNA and CDR2 YNFKEQ. This CDR3 has 16 amino acids. The trim removed 0 bases at V and 2 bases at J, leaving 3 bases unmatched. The CDR3 spells CASSQDKRGNTGELFF. The CDR3, as DNA: TGTGCCAGCAGCCAAGATAAGCGGGGAAACACCGGGGAGCTGTTTTTT.